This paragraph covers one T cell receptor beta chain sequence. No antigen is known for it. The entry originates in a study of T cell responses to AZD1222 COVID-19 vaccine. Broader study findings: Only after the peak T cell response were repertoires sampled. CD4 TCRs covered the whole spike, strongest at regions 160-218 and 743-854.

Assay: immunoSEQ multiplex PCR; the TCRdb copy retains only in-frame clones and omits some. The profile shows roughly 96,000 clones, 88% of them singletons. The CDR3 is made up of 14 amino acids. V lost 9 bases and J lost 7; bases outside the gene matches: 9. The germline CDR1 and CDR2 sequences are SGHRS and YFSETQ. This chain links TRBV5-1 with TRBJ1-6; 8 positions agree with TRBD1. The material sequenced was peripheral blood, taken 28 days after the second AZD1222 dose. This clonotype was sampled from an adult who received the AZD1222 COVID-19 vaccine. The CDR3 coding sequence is TGCGCCACTCGACAGGGGATAGGGAATTCACCCCTCCACTTT. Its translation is CATRQGIGNSPLHF.